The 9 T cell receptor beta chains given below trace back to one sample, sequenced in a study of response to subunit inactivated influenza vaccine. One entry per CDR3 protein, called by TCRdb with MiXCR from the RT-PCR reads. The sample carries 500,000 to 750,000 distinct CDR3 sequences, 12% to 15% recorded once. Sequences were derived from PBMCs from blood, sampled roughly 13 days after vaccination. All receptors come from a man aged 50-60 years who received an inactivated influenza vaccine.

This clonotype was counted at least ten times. The CDR3 sequence: CASSLGTGFMNTEAFF. DNA of the CDR3: TGCGCCAGCAGCCTTGGGACGGGATTCATGAACACTGAAGCTTTCTTT. The V gene is TRBV5-1, the J gene TRBJ1-1; TRBD1 might be the D (5 bases). CDR3 size: 16 residues. CDR1 and CDR2 from the germline V gene are SGHRS and YFSETQ. Trimming stripped 4 bases from V and 0 bases from J, with 16 bases between.

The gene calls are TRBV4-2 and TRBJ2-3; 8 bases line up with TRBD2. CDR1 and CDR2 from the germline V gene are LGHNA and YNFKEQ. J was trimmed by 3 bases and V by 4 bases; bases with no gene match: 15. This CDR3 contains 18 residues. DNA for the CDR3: TGTGCCAGCAGCCCTCGAGGTAGCGGGACCACAGGTACAGATACGCAGTATTTT. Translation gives CASSPRGSGTTGTDTQYF.

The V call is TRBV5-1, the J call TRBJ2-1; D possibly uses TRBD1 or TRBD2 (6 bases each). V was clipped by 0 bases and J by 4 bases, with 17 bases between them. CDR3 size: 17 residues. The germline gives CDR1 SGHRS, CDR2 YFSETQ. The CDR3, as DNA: TGCGCCAGCAGCTTGGCGGGACTCCGGGACACTTACAATGAGCAGTTCTTC. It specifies CASSLAGLRDTYNEQFF. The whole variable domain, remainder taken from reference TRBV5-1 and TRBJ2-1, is KAGVTQTPRYLIKTRGQQVTLSCSPISGHRSVSWYQQTPGQGLQFLFEYFSETQRNKGNFPGRFSGRQFSNSRSEMNVSTLELGDSALYLCASSLAGLRDTYNEQFFGPGTRLTVL.

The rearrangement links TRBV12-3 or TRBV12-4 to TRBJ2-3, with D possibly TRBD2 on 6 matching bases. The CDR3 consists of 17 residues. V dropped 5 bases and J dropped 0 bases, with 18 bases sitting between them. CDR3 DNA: TGTGCCAGCAGTCCGCCTTCGGTAGCGGAGAGCACAGATACGCAGTATTTT. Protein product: CASSPPSVAESTDTQYF.

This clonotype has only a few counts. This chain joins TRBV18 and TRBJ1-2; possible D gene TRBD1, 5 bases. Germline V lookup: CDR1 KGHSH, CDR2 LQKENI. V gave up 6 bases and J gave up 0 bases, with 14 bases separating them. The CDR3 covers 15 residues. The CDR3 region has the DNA TGTGCCAGCTCGTTGGGAGGGGAAGCTAACTATGGCTACACCTTC. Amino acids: CASSLGGEANYGYTF.

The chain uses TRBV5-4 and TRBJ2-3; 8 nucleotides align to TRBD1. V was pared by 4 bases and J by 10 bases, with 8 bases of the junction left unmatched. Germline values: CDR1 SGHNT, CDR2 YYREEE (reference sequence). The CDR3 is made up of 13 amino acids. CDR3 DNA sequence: TGTGCCAGCAGCCCGGACAGGGCAAACGCGCAGTATTTT. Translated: CASSPDRANAQYF.

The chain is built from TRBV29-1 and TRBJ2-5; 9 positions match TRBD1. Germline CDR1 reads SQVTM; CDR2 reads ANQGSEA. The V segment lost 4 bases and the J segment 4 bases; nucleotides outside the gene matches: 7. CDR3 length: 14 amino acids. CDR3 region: CSVGGQGRLETQYF. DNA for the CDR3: TGCAGCGTTGGAGGACAGGGGCGCCTAGAGACCCAGTACTTC.

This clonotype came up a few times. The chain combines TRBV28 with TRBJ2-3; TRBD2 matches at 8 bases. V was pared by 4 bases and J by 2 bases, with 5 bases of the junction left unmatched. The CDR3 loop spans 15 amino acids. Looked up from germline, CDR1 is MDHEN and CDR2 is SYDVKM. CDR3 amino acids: CASSSLTSATDTQYF. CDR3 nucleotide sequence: TGTGCCAGCAGTTCCCTGACTAGCGCCACAGATACGCAGTATTTT.

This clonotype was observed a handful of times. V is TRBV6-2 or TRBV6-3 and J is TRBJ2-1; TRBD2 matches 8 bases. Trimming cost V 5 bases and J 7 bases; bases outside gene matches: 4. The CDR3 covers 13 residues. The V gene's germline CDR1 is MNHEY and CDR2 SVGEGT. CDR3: CASSPGGENEQFF. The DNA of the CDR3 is TGTGCCAGCAGTCCGGGGGGGGAAAATGAGCAGTTCTTC.